This paragraph reports one T cell receptor beta chain. The CDR3 is 12 residues long. CDR1 and CDR2 from the germline V gene are SGHKS and YYEKEE (reference sequence). Deletions cut 6 bases from V and 5 bases from J, with 12 bases between. The sample originates from a study of OX40 agonist ivuxolimab in advanced cancers. TCRdb's table, derived via immunoSEQ multiplex PCR, lists solely in-frame clones and lacks some. The repertoire holds around 50,000 clones, with less than 85% as singletons. Source: CD4+ or CD8+ T cells sorted from blood, taken in a trial of the OX40 agonist ivuxolimab. This sequence was found in an adult with an advanced solid tumor such as melanoma, head and neck, liver or kidney cancer. The genes are TRBV5-5 and TRBJ2-7; no clear D. CDR3 in amino acids: CASNPAVDEQYF. As DNA, the CDR3 is TGTGCCAGCAACCCCGCTGTAGACGAGCAGTACTTC.